These T cell receptor beta chains were read from a single sample in a study of blood T cell repertoires in COVID-19. Sequencing was performed with immunoSEQ multiplex PCR; in TCRdb, only in-frame clones are kept and a portion is missing. The data hold 220,000 or so clones, with around 84% observed a single time. The sequencing sample was made of peripheral blood. These receptors were obtained from a man aged 25 to 40 with active or convalescent COVID-19. Each CDR3 is given with its conserved first and last residue. The order of the fields is clone size, J gene, V gene, D gene, CDR3 DNA, CDR3 protein. A D gene is named only where the DNA matches it firmly. Size values are once, few and many counts, or a class for expanded clones, and some rows have none.

NA	TRBJ1-2	TRBV28	NA	TGTGCCAGCAGTTTGCAGGGGCCTAATGGCTACACCTTC	CASSLQGPNGYTF
few	TRBJ1-4	TRBV7-9	TRBD1	TGTGCCAGCAGCTTGTTGGGTACAGGGGCAGGGGAAAAACTGTTTTTT	CASSLLGTGAGEKLFF
NA	TRBJ2-5	TRBV3-1/TRBV3-2	TRBD2	TGTGCCAGCAGCCTAGGACTAGCGGGAGGCCAAGAGACCCAGTACTTC	CASSLGLAGGQETQYF
NA	TRBJ2-7	TRBV18	NA	TGTGCCAGCTCGCCCTGGACGGGAGAGCAGTACTTC	CASSPWTGEQYF
NA	TRBJ1-1	TRBV5-6	NA	TGTGCCAGCAGCCCCATTGGGCAGTACACTGAAGCTTTCTTT	CASSPIGQYTEAFF
NA	TRBJ2-5	TRBV7-2	TRBD2	TGTGCCAGCAGCTCTAGTAGCGGGGTATATGAGACCCAGTACTTC	CASSSSSGVYETQYF
NA	TRBJ2-5	TRBV28	NA	TGTGCCAGCAGTTTTAGGCAGGGGAGTATAGAGACCCAGTACTTC	CASSFRQGSIETQYF
NA	TRBJ2-1	TRBV6-5	NA	TGTGCCAGCAGTTACTCGCAGCGTTCGCACAATGAGCAGTTCTTC	CASSYSQRSHNEQFF
NA	TRBJ2-1	TRBV4-3	NA	TGCGCCAGCGCCCGAGGGCCGGACAATGAGCAGTTCTTC	CASARGPDNEQFF
NA	TRBJ2-7	TRBV29-1	NA	TGCAGCGTTGAAGCAGGGTCGGTCTCCTACGAGCAGTACTTC	CSVEAGSVSYEQYF
NA	TRBJ1-2	TRBV19	TRBD1	TGTGCCAGTAGTCGATATGGGACAGACAACTATGGCTACACCTTC	CASSRYGTDNYGYTF
NA	TRBJ2-7	TRBV7-2	TRBD2	TGTGCCAGCAGCTCTACCGGACTAGCGGGGTCATACGAGCAGTACTTC	CASSSTGLAGSYEQYF
once	TRBJ1-6	TRBV27	NA	TGTGCCAGCCGGGCGGGGTCGGTAAATAATTCACCCCTCCACTTT	CASRAGSVNNSPLHF
NA	TRBJ2-7	TRBV9	NA	TGTGCCAGCAGCGACGGGACACTCTACGAGCAGTACTTC	CASSDGTLYEQYF
NA	TRBJ1-5	TRBV6-2/TRBV6-3	NA	TGTGCCAGCAGTTCGTTCGGACAGCTAAATCAGCCCCAGCATTTT	CASSSFGQLNQPQHF
NA	TRBJ2-1	TRBV27	NA	TGTGCCAGCAGTTTATTGGGAAGGGAGTCGGTGCAGTTCTTC	CASSLLGRESVQFF
NA	TRBJ2-1	TRBV3-1/TRBV3-2	TRBD2	TGTGCCAGCAGCCAAGATGAAACTAGCGGGGAGGGAGAGCAGTTCTTC	CASSQDETSGEGEQFF
NA	TRBJ1-1	TRBV27	TRBD1	TGTGCCAGCAGACCGGGGACAGGGGGTGAAGCTTTCTTT	CASRPGTGGEAFF
NA	TRBJ2-2	TRBV3-1/TRBV3-2	NA	TGTGCCAGCAGCCCTTCCCCCGGGGAGCTGTTTTTT	CASSPSPGELFF
few	TRBJ2-7	TRBV28	NA	TGTGCCAGCAGTTTGGGTGTAAGGAGGGCCTACGAGCAGTACTTC	CASSLGVRRAYEQYF
NA	TRBJ1-3	TRBV19	NA	TGTGCCAGTACCTATCAAAGAACGGACAGAAGAAACACCATATATTTT	CASTYQRTDRRNTIYF
NA	TRBJ2-1	TRBV7-7	TRBD2	TGTGCCAGCAGCTTATCCAGCGGGGGTTGGGATGAGCAGTTCTTC	CASSLSSGGWDEQFF
NA	TRBJ2-5	TRBV5-1	NA	TGCGCCAGCAGCCCGCCGGGACCTGGGGGGTCGGAGACCCAGTACTTC	CASSPPGPGGSETQYF
NA	TRBJ2-2	TRBV9	TRBD2	TGTGCCAGCAGCGCACTAGCGGACACCGGGGAGCTGTTTTTT	CASSALADTGELFF
NA	TRBJ2-3	TRBV11-2	TRBD1	TGTGCCAGCAGCTCCTTTCCCGGGACAGGGAGGGATACGCAGTATTTT	CASSSFPGTGRDTQYF
NA	TRBJ1-6	TRBV6-5	TRBD1	TGTGCCAGCAGCCGGACAGGGAGTCGTTCACCCCTCCACTTT	CASSRTGSRSPLHF